Given below is one TCR beta chain in context. In the original analysis: Using reference gene primer amplification, nucleated cell counts were estimated. This table comes from immunoSEQ multiplex PCR, and its TCRdb copy is limited to in-frame clones, with some not included. The D gene and trimming were derived from the DNA, and the V and J assignments and clone size from that table. The profile covers a few hundred thousand clones, with more than 75% appearing a single time and almost 4.5% taken by the ten largest. Germline V CDR1 and CDR2: GTSNPN, SVGIG (reference sequence). The CDR3 contains 16 residues. With 3 bases clipped from V and 2 bases from J, the junction kept 6 bases outside the gene matches. These data come from a study of blood T cell repertoires in COVID-19. Whole-study context: Spain, Italy and the United States supplied samples that represented acute and convalescent COVID-19.

The V call is TRBV30, the J call TRBJ2-3, with 12 bases matching TRBD2. The source of this sequence is a man aged 50 to 60 with acute or convalescent COVID-19. The sequenced material came from peripheral blood. This CDR3 reads CAWSLGTSGFTDTQYF. In DNA, the CDR3 is TGTGCCTGGAGCCTGGGGACTAGCGGGTTCACAGATACGCAGTATTTT.